A selection of T cell receptor beta chains follows, all from one sample in a study of early T cells in non-severe SARS-CoV-2 infection. TCRdb itself ran the 5' RACE reads through MiXCR, one entry per CDR3 protein. The sample holds about 52,000 distinct CDR3 sequences; 11% are singletons and the top ten take 10%. Sequencing input: whole blood. Receptors were obtained from an adult who was a healthcare worker with PCR-confirmed SARS-CoV-2 infection or an uninfected control (not recorded which). Each CDR3 is given with its conserved first and last residue. Fields, in order: D gene, V gene, clone size, J gene, CDR3 DNA, CDR3 protein. D genes are given only for firm matches. Rows may omit the clone size; those that give it use once, few, many or a size class.

d_call: TRBD1; v_call: TRBV15; clone_size: NA; j_call: TRBJ2-5; cdr3_nt: TGTGCCACCAGCAGAACGGACAGGACTGGTGAGACCCAGTACTTC; cdr3_aa: CATSRTDRTGETQYF
d_call: TRBD1; v_call: TRBV5-1; clone_size: few; j_call: TRBJ2-7; cdr3_nt: TGCGCCAGCAGCTTCACAGGGGAAGAGCAGTACTTC; cdr3_aa: CASSFTGEEQYF
d_call: TRBD2; v_call: TRBV10-2; clone_size: many; j_call: TRBJ2-3; cdr3_nt: TGCGCCAGCAGCGGACTAGTGGAGACCGATACGCAGTATTTT; cdr3_aa: CASSGLVETDTQYF
d_call: NA; v_call: TRBV5-6; clone_size: many; j_call: TRBJ1-6; cdr3_nt: TGTGCCAGCAGCTTTTCGGGGAAGGTCACAAATTCACCCCTCCACTTT; cdr3_aa: CASSFSGKVTNSPLHF
d_call: TRBD1; v_call: TRBV29-1; clone_size: many; j_call: TRBJ1-1; cdr3_nt: TGCAGCGTAAACACCGGGACAGGGGGGCTTGGAGCTTTCTTT; cdr3_aa: CSVNTGTGGLGAFF
d_call: TRBD1; v_call: TRBV5-4; clone_size: many; j_call: TRBJ1-1; cdr3_nt: TGTGCCAGCATCGACAGGGGAACCTCGAACACTGAAGCTTTCTTT; cdr3_aa: CASIDRGTSNTEAFF
d_call: NA; v_call: TRBV6-6; clone_size: few; j_call: TRBJ1-1; cdr3_nt: TGTGCCAGCAGCACACGTGGGAACACTGAAGCTTTCTTT; cdr3_aa: CASSTRGNTEAFF
d_call: TRBD1; v_call: TRBV7-9; clone_size: few; j_call: TRBJ2-7; cdr3_nt: TGTGCCAGCAGCTTAAACCAGGGGGCGTTCTACGAGCAGTACTTC; cdr3_aa: CASSLNQGAFYEQYF
d_call: TRBD1; v_call: TRBV20-1; clone_size: NA; j_call: TRBJ1-2; cdr3_nt: TGCAGTGCCAGAGACAGGGCAAGGGATGGCTACACCTTC; cdr3_aa: CSARDRARDGYTF
d_call: NA; v_call: TRBV20-1; clone_size: NA; j_call: TRBJ1-3; cdr3_nt: TGCAGTGCTAGAGAACAGGCGTGGGGAAACACCATATATTTT; cdr3_aa: CSAREQAWGNTIYF
d_call: TRBD1; v_call: TRBV4-2; clone_size: few; j_call: TRBJ2-7; cdr3_nt: TGTGCCAGCAGCCAAGTTGGAAGTCCGGGACAGGGCAACGAGCAGTACTTC; cdr3_aa: CASSQVGSPGQGNEQYF
d_call: TRBD1; v_call: TRBV28; clone_size: NA; j_call: TRBJ2-7; cdr3_nt: TGTGCCAGCAGTTCCGACAGGGGCGTTGGCTACGAGCAGTACTTC; cdr3_aa: CASSSDRGVGYEQYF
d_call: NA; v_call: TRBV20-1; clone_size: NA; j_call: TRBJ2-7; cdr3_nt: TGCAGTGCTAGAGCTTCTGGCAAGATAACCTACGAGCAGTACTTC; cdr3_aa: CSARASGKITYEQYF
d_call: TRBD2; v_call: TRBV12-3/TRBV12-4; clone_size: few; j_call: TRBJ2-1; cdr3_nt: TGTGCCAGCAAGGGACTAGCGGGGGGGATATACAATGAGCAGTTCTTC; cdr3_aa: CASKGLAGGIYNEQFF
d_call: NA; v_call: TRBV10-3; clone_size: few; j_call: TRBJ2-2; cdr3_nt: TGTGCCATCAGTGACGCGGAGGGACGGAGCGGGGAGCTGTTTTTT; cdr3_aa: CAISDAEGRSGELFF
d_call: NA; v_call: TRBV29-1; clone_size: NA; j_call: TRBJ2-1; cdr3_nt: TGCAGCGTCGAATCGGGGACGAGTTACTACAATGAGCAGTTCTTC; cdr3_aa: CSVESGTSYYNEQFF
d_call: TRBD1; v_call: TRBV18; clone_size: many; j_call: TRBJ2-7; cdr3_nt: TGTGCCAGCTCACCCCCCCGGGACAGGGGTTCCTACGAGCAGTACTTC; cdr3_aa: CASSPPRDRGSYEQYF
d_call: TRBD1; v_call: TRBV14; clone_size: NA; j_call: TRBJ1-3; cdr3_nt: TGTGCCAGCAGCCAAACAGGGGATGGAAACACCATATATTTT; cdr3_aa: CASSQTGDGNTIYF
d_call: TRBD1; v_call: TRBV20-1; clone_size: few; j_call: TRBJ2-2; cdr3_nt: TGCAGTGCTAGAGATCACACCTCAGGGGGCGCCGGGGAGCTGTTTTTT; cdr3_aa: CSARDHTSGGAGELFF